This T cell receptor (beta chain) was documented in a study of spatial heterogeneity in lung cancer. Time point noted: sample taken at primary tumor resection. Unique molecular identifiers tagged every individual TCR cDNA molecule. In TCRdb, the 5' RACE reads were re-called with MiXCR into one record per CDR3 protein. This table has about 92,000 distinct CDR3 sequences, less than 15% appearing once. Trimming shortened V by 4 bases and J by 0 bases, and 9 bases separated the two germline ends. CDR1 and CDR2 from the germline V gene are DFQATT and SNEGSKA (reference sequence). The CDR3 contains 13 residues. This clonotype was counted many times.

The clonotype comes from a male donor with early-stage non-small cell lung cancer. The specimen comprised PBMCs, sampled at surgery. This rearrangement joins TRBV20-1 to TRBJ1-1; tentative D call: TRBD1 (6 bases). CDR3 loop: CSATGEMNTEAFF. CDR3 coding DNA: TGCAGTGCTACAGGGGAAATGAACACTGAAGCTTTCTTT.